This is a list of T cell receptor beta chains from one sample in a study of blood T cell repertoires in COVID-19. Some clones are missing from TCRdb's copy, which holds only in-frame ones; the method was immunoSEQ multiplex PCR. The sample has 140,000 or so clones; about 87% are singletons. Material: peripheral blood. The receptors here all came from a woman older than 75 with acute or convalescent COVID-19. CDR3s include the opening cysteine and the closing phenylalanine or tryptophan. D genes are given only for firm matches. Expanded clones are given a class, and other clones once, few, many or no size at all.

j_gene: TRBJ2-2; d_gene: .; abundance: .; v_gene: TRBV6-5; CDR3aa: CASSSKGMVGELFF; CDR3nt: TGTGCCAGCAGTTCGAAGGGGATGGTCGGGGAGCTGTTTTTT
j_gene: TRBJ1-3; d_gene: TRBD1; abundance: .; v_gene: TRBV4-3; CDR3aa: CASSQDQGTGNTIYF; CDR3nt: TGCGCCAGCAGCCAAGATCAAGGGACAGGGAACACCATATATTTT
j_gene: TRBJ1-1; d_gene: .; abundance: once; v_gene: TRBV19; CDR3aa: CASSMNGDTEAFF; CDR3nt: TGTGCCAGTAGTATGAACGGGGACACTGAAGCTTTCTTT
j_gene: TRBJ1-5; d_gene: .; abundance: once; v_gene: TRBV28; CDR3aa: CASFKRGSGQPQHF; CDR3nt: TGTGCCAGCTTTAAGCGGGGCTCGGGACAGCCCCAGCATTTT
j_gene: TRBJ1-6; d_gene: .; abundance: .; v_gene: TRBV27; CDR3aa: CASSFAGSPNNSPLHF; CDR3nt: TGTGCCAGCAGTTTCGCGGGGAGCCCAAATAATTCACCCCTCCACTTT
j_gene: TRBJ1-2; d_gene: TRBD1; abundance: few; v_gene: TRBV11-2; CDR3aa: CASSSDRGRGGYTF; CDR3nt: TGTGCCAGCAGCTCGGACAGGGGGCGGGGTGGCTACACCTTC
j_gene: TRBJ2-1; d_gene: TRBD1; abundance: .; v_gene: TRBV6-5; CDR3aa: CASLARGTGENEQFF; CDR3nt: TGTGCCAGCCTTGCCCGCGGGACAGGGGAAAATGAGCAGTTCTTC
j_gene: TRBJ2-2; d_gene: TRBD1; abundance: once; v_gene: TRBV7-9; CDR3aa: CASSNRDRGLSNTGELFF; CDR3nt: TGTGCCAGCAGCAACCGGGACAGGGGGCTCTCGAACACCGGGGAGCTGTTTTTT
j_gene: TRBJ1-2; d_gene: TRBD1; abundance: .; v_gene: TRBV10-3; CDR3aa: CAISDSTGGHGYTF; CDR3nt: TGTGCCATCAGTGACTCGACAGGGGGCCATGGCTACACCTTC
j_gene: TRBJ1-2; d_gene: .; abundance: .; v_gene: TRBV25-1; CDR3aa: CASSERGVIDWYGYTF; CDR3nt: TGTGCCAGCAGTGAAAGGGGTGTCATTGACTGGTATGGCTACACCTTC
j_gene: TRBJ1-2; d_gene: .; abundance: .; v_gene: TRBV10-3; CDR3aa: CAISGGGFNYGYTF; CDR3nt: TGTGCCATCAGTGGAGGCGGATTTAACTATGGCTACACCTTC
j_gene: TRBJ1-1; d_gene: TRBD1; abundance: .; v_gene: TRBV27; CDR3aa: CASSLFPGQGETEAFF; CDR3nt: TGTGCCAGCAGTTTATTCCCTGGACAGGGAGAGACTGAAGCTTTCTTT
j_gene: TRBJ2-5; d_gene: .; abundance: .; v_gene: TRBV12-3/TRBV12-4; CDR3aa: CASSLQSQETQYF; CDR3nt: TGTGCCAGCAGTTTACAGTCCCAAGAGACCCAGTACTTC
j_gene: TRBJ2-6; d_gene: TRBD1; abundance: .; v_gene: TRBV3-1/TRBV3-2; CDR3aa: CASSLGTGGPGANVLTF; CDR3nt: TGTGCCAGCAGCTTAGGGACAGGGGGCCCTGGGGCCAACGTCCTGACTTTC
j_gene: TRBJ1-4; d_gene: .; abundance: .; v_gene: TRBV6-2/TRBV6-3; CDR3aa: CASSYQQATNEKLFF; CDR3nt: TGTGCCAGCAGTTACCAACAGGCAACTAATGAAAAACTGTTTTTT
j_gene: TRBJ2-1; d_gene: .; abundance: .; v_gene: TRBV10-3; CDR3aa: CATQALTQGVAYNEQFF; CDR3nt: TGTGCCACCCAAGCCTTAACACAGGGAGTTGCCTACAATGAGCAGTTCTTC
j_gene: TRBJ1-2; d_gene: .; abundance: .; v_gene: TRBV5-1; CDR3aa: CASSLVRGLGYTF; CDR3nt: TGCGCCAGCAGCTTGGTTCGGGGACTGGGCTACACCTTC
j_gene: TRBJ2-5; d_gene: .; abundance: once; v_gene: TRBV5-1; CDR3aa: CASSLAGGAETQYF; CDR3nt: TGCGCCAGCAGCTTGGCGGGGGGCGCAGAGACCCAGTACTTC
j_gene: TRBJ1-1; d_gene: TRBD1; abundance: .; v_gene: TRBV7-2; CDR3aa: CASSLSPGQGSTEAFF; CDR3nt: TGTGCCAGCAGCTTATCCCCTGGACAGGGGAGCACTGAAGCTTTCTTT
j_gene: TRBJ2-5; d_gene: TRBD2; abundance: .; v_gene: TRBV6-6; CDR3aa: CASRPGPAGETQYF; CDR3nt: TGTGCCAGCAGGCCGGGACCAGCGGGGGAGACCCAGTACTTC
j_gene: TRBJ2-1; d_gene: TRBD2; abundance: .; v_gene: TRBV11-2; CDR3aa: CASSSQRGVYNEQFF; CDR3nt: TGTGCCAGCAGCTCCCAACGGGGGGTCTACAATGAGCAGTTCTTC
j_gene: TRBJ2-2; d_gene: .; abundance: .; v_gene: TRBV6-1; CDR3aa: CASSELGHGELFF; CDR3nt: TGTGCCAGCAGTGAATTGGGGCACGGGGAGCTGTTTTTT
j_gene: TRBJ1-2; d_gene: TRBD1; abundance: .; v_gene: TRBV7-2; CDR3aa: CASSLTGTGTRYGYTF; CDR3nt: TGTGCCAGCAGCTTAACCGGGACAGGGACCCGCTATGGCTACACCTTC
j_gene: TRBJ2-7; d_gene: .; abundance: .; v_gene: TRBV18; CDR3aa: CASSPPQGTYEQYF; CDR3nt: TGTGCCAGCTCACCACCTCAGGGCACCTACGAGCAGTACTTC
j_gene: TRBJ1-1; d_gene: .; abundance: .; v_gene: TRBV3-1/TRBV3-2; CDR3aa: CASSQDGGAGNTEAFF; CDR3nt: TGTGCCAGCAGCCAAGATGGAGGGGCTGGGAACACTGAAGCTTTCTTT
j_gene: TRBJ2-2; d_gene: .; abundance: .; v_gene: TRBV11-3; CDR3aa: CASSSGGDRAGMAGELFF; CDR3nt: TGTGCCAGTAGCTCGGGGGGGGACAGGGCCGGGATGGCCGGGGAGCTGTTTTTT
j_gene: TRBJ1-5; d_gene: .; abundance: .; v_gene: TRBV19; CDR3aa: CASSAAGGAGQPQHF; CDR3nt: TGTGCCAGTAGTGCGGCTGGGGGGGCTGGTCAGCCCCAGCATTTT
j_gene: TRBJ1-3; d_gene: .; abundance: once; v_gene: TRBV19; CDR3aa: CASSIDGSSGNTIYF; CDR3nt: TGTGCCAGTAGTATAGACGGGAGCTCTGGAAACACCATATATTTT
j_gene: TRBJ2-5; d_gene: TRBD2; abundance: .; v_gene: TRBV5-4; CDR3aa: CASSSAKRGRQETQYF; CDR3nt: TGTGCCAGCAGTTCCGCCAAGCGGGGGCGACAAGAGACCCAGTACTTC
j_gene: TRBJ2-1; d_gene: TRBD1; abundance: .; v_gene: TRBV7-9; CDR3aa: CASSLGQGFNEQFF; CDR3nt: TGTGCCAGCAGCTTAGGACAGGGATTCAATGAGCAGTTCTTC
j_gene: TRBJ2-7; d_gene: TRBD2; abundance: once; v_gene: TRBV5-1; CDR3aa: CASSLGAGGYEQYF; CDR3nt: TGCGCCAGCAGCTTGGGAGCGGGGGGCTACGAGCAGTACTTC
j_gene: TRBJ2-7; d_gene: .; abundance: .; v_gene: TRBV5-1; CDR3aa: CASSLTGPGGEQYF; CDR3nt: TGCGCCAGCAGCTTGACAGGACCTGGAGGGGAGCAGTACTTC
j_gene: TRBJ1-2; d_gene: .; abundance: once; v_gene: TRBV9; CDR3aa: CASSVTDFGGYTF; CDR3nt: TGTGCCAGCAGCGTGACGGACTTCGGTGGCTACACCTTC
j_gene: TRBJ1-2; d_gene: TRBD1; abundance: .; v_gene: TRBV4-3; CDR3aa: CASSQAYGTGPSYGYTF; CDR3nt: TGCGCCAGCAGCCAAGCTTACGGGACAGGGCCCTCCTATGGCTACACCTTC
j_gene: TRBJ2-5; d_gene: .; abundance: .; v_gene: TRBV6-2/TRBV6-3; CDR3aa: CASSYGQTQYF; CDR3nt: TGTGCCAGCAGTTACGGGCAGACCCAGTACTTC
j_gene: TRBJ1-6; d_gene: TRBD1; abundance: .; v_gene: TRBV19; CDR3aa: CASRGDREYNSPLHF; CDR3nt: TGTGCCAGTAGGGGGGACAGGGAATATAATTCACCCCTCCACTTT
j_gene: TRBJ1-6; d_gene: TRBD1; abundance: .; v_gene: TRBV18; CDR3aa: CASSPPGQGSYNSPLHF; CDR3nt: TGTGCCAGCTCCCCTCCGGGACAGGGATCCTATAATTCACCCCTCCACTTT
j_gene: TRBJ1-5; d_gene: TRBD1; abundance: .; v_gene: TRBV19; CDR3aa: CASSEGASLNTFNQPQHF; CDR3nt: TGTGCCAGTAGCGAGGGGGCCTCGCTCAACACGTTCAATCAGCCCCAGCATTTT
j_gene: TRBJ1-1; d_gene: .; abundance: .; v_gene: TRBV3-1/TRBV3-2; CDR3aa: CASSQDTRMAFF; CDR3nt: TGTGCCAGCAGCCAAGATACGCGGATGGCTTTCTTT
j_gene: TRBJ1-2; d_gene: TRBD1; abundance: .; v_gene: TRBV7-3; CDR3aa: CASSGQGRSGYTF; CDR3nt: TGTGCCAGCAGCGGACAGGGCCGGAGTGGCTACACCTTC
j_gene: TRBJ1-1; d_gene: TRBD1; abundance: .; v_gene: TRBV5-1; CDR3aa: CASSPDRANTEAFF; CDR3nt: TGCGCCAGCAGCCCCGACAGGGCGAACACTGAAGCTTTCTTT
j_gene: TRBJ1-1; d_gene: .; abundance: .; v_gene: TRBV5-1; CDR3aa: CASRRWGGVGTEAFF; CDR3nt: TGCGCCAGCAGACGGTGGGGAGGGGTTGGGACTGAAGCTTTCTTT
j_gene: TRBJ1-2; d_gene: TRBD1; abundance: .; v_gene: TRBV4-3; CDR3aa: CASSQDRTGGFGYTF; CDR3nt: TGCGCCAGCAGCCAAGATCGGACAGGGGGCTTTGGCTACACCTTC
j_gene: TRBJ2-1; d_gene: TRBD2; abundance: .; v_gene: TRBV7-2; CDR3aa: CASSRTSGDNEQFF; CDR3nt: TGTGCCAGCAGCCGGACTAGCGGGGACAATGAGCAGTTCTTC
j_gene: TRBJ2-2; d_gene: TRBD1; abundance: .; v_gene: TRBV10-2; CDR3aa: CASRGQGITGELFF; CDR3nt: TGCGCCAGCAGGGGACAGGGGATCACCGGGGAGCTGTTTTTT
j_gene: TRBJ1-2; d_gene: TRBD1; abundance: .; v_gene: TRBV25-1; CDR3aa: CASSGPGQGIGNYGYTF; CDR3nt: TGTGCCAGCAGTGGTCCGGGACAGGGAATCGGTAACTATGGCTACACCTTC
j_gene: TRBJ1-3; d_gene: .; abundance: .; v_gene: TRBV9; CDR3aa: CASSVAPQGFSGNTIYF; CDR3nt: TGTGCCAGCAGCGTAGCTCCTCAGGGCTTCTCTGGAAACACCATATATTTT
j_gene: TRBJ2-5; d_gene: .; abundance: .; v_gene: TRBV30; CDR3aa: CAWSGSTTGAQYF; CDR3nt: TGTGCCTGGAGTGGTAGCACTACCGGGGCCCAGTACTTC
j_gene: TRBJ1-5; d_gene: TRBD1; abundance: .; v_gene: TRBV9; CDR3aa: CASSAQGVNGQPQHF; CDR3nt: TGTGCCAGCAGCGCACAGGGGGTGAACGGCCAGCCCCAGCATTTT
j_gene: TRBJ2-1; d_gene: .; abundance: .; v_gene: TRBV6-5; CDR3aa: CASSYDEVDNEQFF; CDR3nt: TGTGCCAGCAGTTACGACGAGGTAGACAATGAGCAGTTCTTC
j_gene: TRBJ1-1; d_gene: .; abundance: .; v_gene: TRBV7-2; CDR3aa: CASSLEGNRVTEAFF; CDR3nt: TGTGCCAGCAGCTTAGAGGGCAACAGGGTCACTGAAGCTTTCTTT
j_gene: TRBJ2-1; d_gene: .; abundance: .; v_gene: TRBV19; CDR3aa: CATQDYITEQFF; CDR3nt: TGTGCCACCCAGGACTATATTACTGAGCAGTTCTTC